Listed below are T cell receptor beta chains from one sample, sequenced in a study of PD-1 blockade in classical Hodgkin lymphoma. Sequencing was performed with immunoSEQ multiplex PCR; in TCRdb, only in-frame clones are kept and a portion is missing. The data hold about 23,000 clones, with 80% to 90% observed a single time. Sequenced: CD4+ T cells from blood. These receptors came from a human donor with classical Hodgkin lymphoma. CDR3s include the opening cysteine and the closing phenylalanine or tryptophan. D genes are given only for firm matches. Clone size is shown for a subset of rows, as once, few, many or a class of expanded clone.

clone_size: .
d_call: .
j_call: TRBJ2-7
v_call: TRBV21-1
cdr3_nt: .
cdr3_aa: CASSKAGFGRGSSYEQYF

clone_size: .
d_call: .
j_call: TRBJ1-1
v_call: TRBV5-4
cdr3_nt: TGTGCCAGCAGCTACCCCGGCGGGGGGCGGACTGAAGCTTTCTTT
cdr3_aa: CASSYPGGGRTEAFF

clone_size: .
d_call: .
j_call: TRBJ2-7
v_call: TRBV5-8
cdr3_nt: TGTGCCAGCAGCGAGGATCCCTACGAGCAGTACTTC
cdr3_aa: CASSEDPYEQYF

clone_size: .
d_call: .
j_call: TRBJ2-1
v_call: TRBV7-2
cdr3_nt: TGTGCCAGCAGCTTAGTCAGAAAGGCATACAATGAGCAGTTCTTC
cdr3_aa: CASSLVRKAYNEQFF

clone_size: few
d_call: TRBD1
j_call: TRBJ1-2
v_call: TRBV19
cdr3_nt: TGTGCCAGTAGTACCGACAGGGGAGTGGTCTATGGCTACACCTTC
cdr3_aa: CASSTDRGVVYGYTF

clone_size: .
d_call: .
j_call: TRBJ1-1
v_call: TRBV7-9
cdr3_nt: TGTGCCAGCAGCCCAACAGGGACCACTGAAGCTTTCTTT
cdr3_aa: CASSPTGTTEAFF

clone_size: .
d_call: TRBD1
j_call: TRBJ2-7
v_call: TRBV6-6
cdr3_nt: TGTGCCAGCAGGGGGACAGGGGGATATTGGGAGCAGTACTTC
cdr3_aa: CASRGTGGYWEQYF

clone_size: .
d_call: TRBD2
j_call: TRBJ2-5
v_call: TRBV4-1
cdr3_nt: TGCGCCAGCACAGCGGGGCTTGCCCAAGAGACCCAGTACTTC
cdr3_aa: CASTAGLAQETQYF

clone_size: .
d_call: .
j_call: TRBJ2-3
v_call: TRBV4-3
cdr3_nt: TGCGCCAGCAGCCAAGGGACAAGGACGTATACAGATACGCAGTATTTT
cdr3_aa: CASSQGTRTYTDTQYF

clone_size: .
d_call: TRBD1
j_call: TRBJ2-5
v_call: TRBV5-4
cdr3_nt: TGTGCCAGCAGCTCGGCTCGACAGGGGGCCGGGGAGACCCAGTACTTC
cdr3_aa: CASSSARQGAGETQYF

clone_size: few
d_call: TRBD1
j_call: TRBJ1-2
v_call: TRBV7-9
cdr3_nt: TGTGCCAGCAGCTTAGAGGACAGGAGGGGCTATGGCTACACCTTC
cdr3_aa: CASSLEDRRGYGYTF

clone_size: few
d_call: .
j_call: TRBJ1-5
v_call: TRBV6-6
cdr3_nt: TGTGCCAGCAGTATCAGGGGTCGCGGCAATCAGCCCCAGCATTTT
cdr3_aa: CASSIRGRGNQPQHF

clone_size: .
d_call: .
j_call: TRBJ2-2
v_call: TRBV7-9
cdr3_nt: TGTGCCAGCAGCTTCTGGAATCGGGACCAGGCCACCGGGGAGCTGTTTTTT
cdr3_aa: CASSFWNRDQATGELFF

clone_size: once
d_call: .
j_call: TRBJ2-7
v_call: TRBV5-6
cdr3_nt: TGTGCCAGCAGCTTGGTGACAGTCTACGAGCAGTACTTC
cdr3_aa: CASSLVTVYEQYF

clone_size: .
d_call: .
j_call: TRBJ1-5
v_call: TRBV30
cdr3_nt: TGTGCCTGGAGTGTTGGGGGCTCGTTGGCGAGGAGGAATCAGCCCCAGCATTTT
cdr3_aa: CAWSVGGSLARRNQPQHF

clone_size: .
d_call: .
j_call: TRBJ2-3
v_call: TRBV9
cdr3_nt: TGTGCCAGCAGCGTAGAGACAGGCACAGATACGCAGTATTTT
cdr3_aa: CASSVETGTDTQYF

clone_size: .
d_call: TRBD1
j_call: TRBJ1-2
v_call: TRBV5-1
cdr3_nt: TGCGCCAGCAGGTCGACCGGGACAGGATCCAGCTACACCTTC
cdr3_aa: CASRSTGTGSSYTF

clone_size: .
d_call: .
j_call: TRBJ1-2
v_call: TRBV28
cdr3_nt: TGTGCCAGCAGTTCCCGGCCACCGACGTTGAACAGTGGCTACACCTTC
cdr3_aa: CASSSRPPTLNSGYTF

clone_size: .
d_call: TRBD1
j_call: TRBJ2-3
v_call: TRBV6-6
cdr3_nt: TGTGCCAGCAGTCTGGGACAGGGGCTCAGAGATACGCAGTATTTT
cdr3_aa: CASSLGQGLRDTQYF

clone_size: .
d_call: .
j_call: TRBJ1-1
v_call: TRBV5-4
cdr3_nt: TGTGCCAGCAGCCGCCTCGAGCGGGCGGCTGAAGCTTTCTTT
cdr3_aa: CASSRLERAAEAFF

clone_size: .
d_call: .
j_call: TRBJ2-7
v_call: TRBV7-6
cdr3_nt: TGTGCCAGCAGCTTAGCTGGGGGGGCTTCCTACGAGCAGTACTTC
cdr3_aa: CASSLAGGASYEQYF

clone_size: few
d_call: TRBD1
j_call: TRBJ1-2
v_call: TRBV6-6
cdr3_nt: TGTGCCAGCAGTTACGACGGACAGGGGTGGGCTGGCTACACCTTC
cdr3_aa: CASSYDGQGWAGYTF

clone_size: .
d_call: .
j_call: TRBJ2-2
v_call: TRBV6-1
cdr3_nt: TGTGCCAGCAGCTTCGACCCGACAGCCGGGGAGCTGTTTTTT
cdr3_aa: CASSFDPTAGELFF

clone_size: .
d_call: TRBD1
j_call: TRBJ1-2
v_call: TRBV7-6
cdr3_nt: TGTGCCAGCAGCTCAGCACAGGGGCGCAGGGGCTACACCTTC
cdr3_aa: CASSSAQGRRGYTF

clone_size: few
d_call: .
j_call: TRBJ1-1
v_call: TRBV5-1
cdr3_nt: TGCGCCAGCAGCGGGGACGGTGCCTACACTGAAGCTTTCTTT
cdr3_aa: CASSGDGAYTEAFF

clone_size: .
d_call: TRBD2
j_call: TRBJ2-7
v_call: TRBV28
cdr3_nt: TGTGCCAGCAGTCCCCACACTAGCGGGTCTTCCTACGAGCAGTACTTC
cdr3_aa: CASSPHTSGSSYEQYF

clone_size: .
d_call: .
j_call: TRBJ1-1
v_call: TRBV7-2
cdr3_nt: TGTGCCAGCAGCGCCGTGGTCCGGACTGAAGCTTTCTTT
cdr3_aa: CASSAVVRTEAFF

clone_size: .
d_call: TRBD1
j_call: TRBJ2-2
v_call: TRBV18
cdr3_nt: TGTGCCAGCTCCACCCTCGAAGTAGGACAGGGGGCTCTAGCGGTCACCGGGGAGCTGTTTTTT
cdr3_aa: CASSTLEVGQGALAVTGELFF

clone_size: .
d_call: .
j_call: TRBJ2-5
v_call: TRBV29-1
cdr3_nt: TGCAGCGTCGCGGGACGGCCAGAGACCCAGTACTTC
cdr3_aa: CSVAGRPETQYF

clone_size: .
d_call: .
j_call: TRBJ1-1
v_call: TRBV7-2
cdr3_nt: TGTGCCAGCAGCCCCAAACGGACCACTGAAGCTTTCTTT
cdr3_aa: CASSPKRTTEAFF

clone_size: .
d_call: .
j_call: TRBJ2-1
v_call: TRBV28
cdr3_nt: TGTGCCAGCAGCCTAATTACCGGGACTTTCTACAATGAGCAGTTCTTC
cdr3_aa: CASSLITGTFYNEQFF

clone_size: .
d_call: .
j_call: TRBJ1-1
v_call: TRBV6-5
cdr3_nt: TGTGCCAGCAGTTACGTTGGAGGAGTGAACACTGAAGCTTTCTTT
cdr3_aa: CASSYVGGVNTEAFF

clone_size: once
d_call: TRBD1
j_call: TRBJ1-4
v_call: TRBV6-5
cdr3_nt: TGTGCCAGCAGGATACAGGGGAGGGCTAATGAAAAACTGTTTTTT
cdr3_aa: CASRIQGRANEKLFF

clone_size: once
d_call: .
j_call: TRBJ2-2
v_call: TRBV7-6
cdr3_nt: TGTGCCAGCAGCTTAGGTCCAGGGGCTGGGACCGGGGAGCTGTTTTTT
cdr3_aa: CASSLGPGAGTGELFF

clone_size: .
d_call: .
j_call: TRBJ2-7
v_call: TRBV28
cdr3_nt: TGTGCCAGCAGTTTACAGCGAGGGCTCTTCGAGCAGTACTTC
cdr3_aa: CASSLQRGLFEQYF

clone_size: .
d_call: .
j_call: TRBJ2-1
v_call: TRBV19
cdr3_nt: TGTGCCAGTAGTATAGATAGGCGGTACAATGAGCAGTTCTTC
cdr3_aa: CASSIDRRYNEQFF

clone_size: .
d_call: TRBD2
j_call: TRBJ2-7
v_call: TRBV6-8
cdr3_nt: TGTGCCAGCAGTTACCTCCTCCCTAGCGGGGATGCTCGCGAGCAGTACTTC
cdr3_aa: CASSYLLPSGDAREQYF

clone_size: .
d_call: TRBD1
j_call: TRBJ2-7
v_call: TRBV2
cdr3_nt: TGTGCCAGCAGTAAACAGGGGAAACCCTACGAGCAGTACTTC
cdr3_aa: CASSKQGKPYEQYF

clone_size: .
d_call: TRBD1
j_call: TRBJ2-1
v_call: TRBV9
cdr3_nt: TGTGCCAGCAGCGTAGAAGGTTTAGGGACAGTCTACAATGAGCAGTTCTTC
cdr3_aa: CASSVEGLGTVYNEQFF

clone_size: .
d_call: .
j_call: TRBJ1-2
v_call: TRBV19
cdr3_nt: TGTGCCAGTAGTATTCAGGGAACAGATGGCTACACCTTC
cdr3_aa: CASSIQGTDGYTF

clone_size: .
d_call: .
j_call: TRBJ2-5
v_call: TRBV5-1
cdr3_nt: TGCGCCAGCAGCTCCTTTACAGGGTCCCAAGAGACCCAGTACTTC
cdr3_aa: CASSSFTGSQETQYF

clone_size: .
d_call: .
j_call: TRBJ2-5
v_call: TRBV4-3
cdr3_nt: TGCGCCAGCAGCCAAGAGATCGCGGACCCAGAGCAGTACTTC
cdr3_aa: CASSQEIADPEQYF

clone_size: .
d_call: .
j_call: TRBJ2-3
v_call: TRBV2
cdr3_nt: TGTGCCAGCAGTGAAGTTGAGACAGATACGCAGTATTTT
cdr3_aa: CASSEVETDTQYF

clone_size: .
d_call: .
j_call: TRBJ2-1
v_call: TRBV13
cdr3_nt: TGTGCCAGCAGCTCCCGGGACTGGGCCTTCAATGAGCAGTTCTTC
cdr3_aa: CASSSRDWAFNEQFF

clone_size: .
d_call: .
j_call: TRBJ1-1
v_call: TRBV30
cdr3_nt: TGTGCCTGGAACCCCGGGGACTTTGCCCGTTGGATGAACACTGAAGCTTTCTTT
cdr3_aa: CAWNPGDFARWMNTEAFF

clone_size: .
d_call: .
j_call: TRBJ2-2
v_call: TRBV15
cdr3_nt: TGTGCCACCAGGTTTGAAAGCGGGACCGGGGAGCTGTTTTTT
cdr3_aa: CATRFESGTGELFF

clone_size: .
d_call: .
j_call: TRBJ2-1
v_call: TRBV30
cdr3_nt: TGTGCCTGGAGTTCCGGGTACAATGAGCAGTTCTTC
cdr3_aa: CAWSSGYNEQFF

clone_size: .
d_call: .
j_call: TRBJ2-6
v_call: TRBV7-2
cdr3_nt: TGTGCCAGCACCCCCTGGGGGTTTTGGGGGGCCAACGTCCTGACTTTC
cdr3_aa: CASTPWGFWGANVLTF

clone_size: .
d_call: .
j_call: TRBJ1-2
v_call: TRBV7-2
cdr3_nt: TGTGCCAGCAGCTTAGAACCGGGGACTGGATATGGCTACACCTTC
cdr3_aa: CASSLEPGTGYGYTF

clone_size: .
d_call: .
j_call: TRBJ2-7
v_call: TRBV5-1
cdr3_nt: TGCGCCAGCAGCCTTTCAAGGGTAGACAGGAACGGGCAGTACTTC
cdr3_aa: CASSLSRVDRNGQYF

clone_size: .
d_call: TRBD1
j_call: TRBJ2-1
v_call: TRBV5-6
cdr3_nt: TGTGCCAGCAGCTTGGTAATTCGGACAGGGCAATACAATGAGCAGTTCTTC
cdr3_aa: CASSLVIRTGQYNEQFF

clone_size: .
d_call: .
j_call: TRBJ1-1
v_call: TRBV9
cdr3_nt: TGTGCCAGCAGCGTAGATGGTTGGGCTGAAGCTTTCTTT
cdr3_aa: CASSVDGWAEAFF

clone_size: once
d_call: .
j_call: TRBJ1-1
v_call: TRBV7-2
cdr3_nt: TGTGCCAGCAGCCCGGTGGGGAGGACTGAAGCTTTCTTT
cdr3_aa: CASSPVGRTEAFF

clone_size: .
d_call: .
j_call: TRBJ1-1
v_call: TRBV4-2
cdr3_nt: TGTGCCAGCAGCCAAGTTGGGCAGCCCAACACTGAAGCTTTCTTT
cdr3_aa: CASSQVGQPNTEAFF

clone_size: .
d_call: TRBD1
j_call: TRBJ2-2
v_call: TRBV10-3
cdr3_nt: TGTGCCATCAGCACAGGGGCCGCCGGCACCGGGGAGCTGTTTTTT
cdr3_aa: CAISTGAAGTGELFF

clone_size: once
d_call: .
j_call: TRBJ2-7
v_call: TRBV7-6
cdr3_nt: TGTGCCAGCAGCCCGGCGGCCTGGGCGTCCTACGAGCAGTACTTC
cdr3_aa: CASSPAAWASYEQYF

clone_size: .
d_call: .
j_call: TRBJ1-1
v_call: TRBV7-7
cdr3_nt: TGTGCCAGCAGTTCAACAGAGAACACTGAAGCTTTCTTT
cdr3_aa: CASSSTENTEAFF

clone_size: .
d_call: .
j_call: TRBJ2-1
v_call: TRBV11-3
cdr3_nt: TGTGCCAGCAGCCCAGGACGGATCTCCTACAATGAGCAGTTCTTC
cdr3_aa: CASSPGRISYNEQFF

clone_size: .
d_call: .
j_call: TRBJ1-5
v_call: TRBV2
cdr3_nt: TGTGCCAGCAGTGAAATCGAGGGTGGCAATCAGCCCCAGCATTTT
cdr3_aa: CASSEIEGGNQPQHF

clone_size: .
d_call: .
j_call: TRBJ1-5
v_call: TRBV5-6
cdr3_nt: TGTGCCAGCAGCCCCAGGGTTTCCCAGCATTTT
cdr3_aa: CASSPRVSQHF